The clone carrying this T cell receptor (beta chain) qualifies as medium-sized. No antigen is known for it. The sample originates from a study of prognosis after radiotherapy for stage I lung cancer. Study context: Delivery of radiotherapy was by SBRT in 3 to 5 fractions at a biologically effective dose of at least 100 Gy. Distant metastases developed in several patients after radiotherapy (median approximately 7 months); about 15 showed no significant progression. Study outcomes and limitations: Compared with a median of 10,088 beforehand, unique TCR clone counts dropped to around 7,100 after stereotactic body radiation therapy.

The blood draw at each of two time points yielded roughly 5.9 milliliters of peripheral blood. Amplification of the TCR beta CDR3 (from genomic DNA) was done by two-round multiplex PCR. First-round PCR amplification was performed with primers specific to each TRBV and TRBJ gene. TCRdb recomputed calls from the multiplex PCR reads with MiXCR, one row per CDR3 protein. The table includes roughly 13,000 distinct CDR3 sequences, 45% to 55% detected once. V was pared by 2 bases and J by 3 bases, with 4 bases of the junction left unmatched. This CDR3 region has 14 residues. This sequence joins TRBV12-3 or TRBV12-4 and TRBJ2-7; 7 nucleotides line up with TRBD1. This TCR came from a donor over 45 with non-small cell lung cancer. This material consisted of PBMCs, taken before or after stereotactic body radiation therapy (not recorded which). In nucleotides, the CDR3 is TGTGCCAGCAGTTTATCAGGGGGTCACTACGAGCAGTACTTC. This encodes CASSLSGGHYEQYF.